A single sample is the source of the 11 T cell receptor beta chains below, sequenced in a study of molecular identifiers for immune sequencing clone quantification. MiXCR, run by TCRdb on the PCR reads, gives a single entry per CDR3 protein. The data hold 460,000 or so distinct CDR3 sequences, with over 20% observed a single time. The sequencing input was naive CD8+ T cells from blood, with Jurkat cell RNA spiked in. The subset here: FACS-sorted CD8+CD4-CCR7+CD45RA+ naive T cells. These receptors originate from a human donor in good health. Some libraries in this study had Jurkat cell RNA spiked in.

This clonotype was picked up many times. V usage is TRBV12-3 or TRBV12-4 and J usage is TRBJ2-3, with D perhaps being TRBD1 or TRBD2 (6 bases each). This CDR3 comprises 15 residues. V was clipped by 5 bases and J by 2 bases, with 14 bases between them. CDR3 residues: CASSRGVPFTDTQYF. For the CDR3, the DNA is TGTGCCAGCAGTAGGGGGGTTCCCTTCACAGATACGCAGTATTTT.

V is TRBV4-2 and J is TRBJ2-1; 8 positions match TRBD2. CDR1 and CDR2 (germline): LGHNA, YNFKEQ. Trimming removed 3 bases from V and 4 bases from J; junction bases left unmatched: 8. The CDR3 loop spans 16 amino acids. CDR3 sequence (DNA): TGTGCCAGCAGCCAGGAAACCGGGACTAGTTACAATGAGCAGTTCTTC. Translation gives CASSQETGTSYNEQFF.

This clonotype was observed a few times. CDR3 sequence: CASSGGQTFNQPQHF. Here the CDR3 DNA reads TGTGCCAGCAGCGGAGGACAGACTTTCAATCAGCCCCAGCATTTT. The chain is built from TRBV9 and TRBJ1-5, with a tentative D call TRBD1 (6 bases). CDR3 length equals 15 residues. Trimming shortened V by 3 bases and J by 3 bases, and 13 bases separated the two germline ends. Germline CDR1 and CDR2: SGDLS and YYNGEE.

With respect to this clonotype: Its ends do not fully match the called genes, so a read error is possible. The chain couples TRBV4-3 to TRBJ2-7; TRBD1 might be the D (5 bases). The CDR3 has 17 residues. Germline V lookup: CDR1 LGHNA, CDR2 YSLEER. The DNA of the CDR3 is TGCGCCAGCAGCCAAGGGACGGACATCAGGAGCTCCTACGAGCAGCACTTC. Translating it yields CASSQGTDIRSSYEQHF.

This clonotype was found many times. The chain carries TRBV5-1 and TRBJ2-2, with 7 positions matching TRBD1. V trimming: 3 bases; J trimming: 7 bases; junction bases outside the gene matches: 6. The CDR3 is 14 residues long. The germline CDR1 and CDR2 sequences are SGHRS and YFSETQ. The CDR3 nucleotides are TGCGCCAGCAGCTCCGAACAGGGGAGCGGGGAGCTGTTTTTT. As protein: CASSSEQGSGELFF.

This clonotype was seen only a few times. The chain links TRBV2 to TRBJ2-1; D is uncertain. In germline, CDR1 is SNHLY, CDR2 FYNNEI. V was clipped by 1 base and J by 8 bases, with 21 bases between them. This CDR3 is 17 amino acids long. Here the CDR3 reads CASSEVVGVPSVDEQFF. CDR3 DNA: TGTGCCAGCAGTGAAGTCGTTGGGGTCCCATCTGTCGATGAGCAGTTCTTC.

The table lists this clonotype with a few counts. The rearrangement joins TRBV9 to TRBJ2-3; possible D gene TRBD2, 5 bases. This CDR3 is 17 amino acids long. From germline, CDR1 is SGDLS and CDR2 YYNGEE. Trimming shortened V by 1 base and J by 0 bases, and 15 bases separated the two germline ends. The DNA for the CDR3 is TGTGCCAGCAGCGTACAGCGGTGGCCCTCTAGCACAGATACGCAGTATTTT. Translation: CASSVQRWPSSTDTQYF.

Notes on this clonotype: A read error may produce the germline difference seen at one junction end. J is TRBJ2-1 and V is TRBV7-1, with 9 bases that match TRBD2. TRBV7-1 belongs to the ORF category, with a function that is uncertain. The CDR3 covers 17 residues. In DNA form, the CDR3 reads TGCGCCAGCAGCCTAATGGATGCGGGAGGGCTTACCAATGAGCAGTTCTTC. This translates into CASSLMDAGGLTNEQFF.

In its sample, this clonotype was seen many times. The V and J genes are TRBV3-1 and TRBJ2-4; 7 bases align to TRBD1. The CDR3 totals 17 residues. CDR1 is LGHDT and CDR2 is YNNKEL in the germline V gene (reference sequence). Losses at the gene ends were 2 bases for V and 9 bases for J; bases not matched to a gene: 16. CDR3 residues: CASSQLPAGGSSTIQYF. Written as DNA, the CDR3 is TGTGCCAGCAGCCAACTCCCGGCAGGGGGTTCCTCGACCATTCAGTACTTC.

There are many counts of this clonotype. The chain joins TRBV27 to TRBJ2-5; 7 nucleotides match TRBD2. V trimming: 3 bases; J trimming: 1 base; junction bases outside the gene matches: 8. CDR3 size: 16 residues. Germline-derived CDR1 and CDR2 are MNHEY and SMNVEV (reference sequence). CDR3 coding DNA: TGTGCCAGCAGTTTTCTTAAGGCTAGCGGCCAAGAGACCCAGTACTTC. Translation gives CASSFLKASGQETQYF.

This clonotype appeared many times. J is TRBJ1-6 and V is TRBV4-1; possible D gene TRBD1, 5 bases. Trimming pared 1 base from V and 9 bases from J, leaving 13 bases between. The germline CDR1 and CDR2 sequences are MGHRA and YSYEKL. This CDR3 is built from 15 residues. This CDR3 reads CASSQVSGSGSPLHF. CDR3 sequence (DNA): TGCGCCAGCAGCCAAGTATCAGGGTCAGGTTCACCCCTCCACTTT.